The source of this T cell receptor (beta chain) is a study of T cells in localized non-small cell lung cancer. Sequencing used immunoSEQ multiplex PCR; TCRdb keeps in-frame clones, though not all of them. The table includes approximately 54,000 clones, 86% detected once. Study observations and caveats: Uninvolved adjacent lung had higher T cell clonality than tumor and all other tissues. Tumor samples were not multi-region, leaving intratumor heterogeneity unexcluded. An association was observed between higher blood T cell density and longer overall survival. Within adjacent lung there appeared a median roughly 60 of the top 100 tumor clones.

As regards this clone: The antigen remains undetermined.

This CDR3 has 13 residues. The V gene lost 2 bases and the J gene lost 0 bases, with 4 bases spanning the gap. Germline CDR1 is SEHNR and CDR2 is FQNEAQ (reference sequence). V and J are TRBV7-9 and TRBJ1-1; D is ambiguous. This material consisted of peripheral blood, taken before any cancer treatment. This sequence originates from a woman aged 35-75 years with stage I lung adenocarcinoma. CDR3 residues: CASSLNVNTEAFF. The DNA of the CDR3 is TGTGCCAGCAGCTTAAACGTGAACACTGAAGCTTTCTTT.